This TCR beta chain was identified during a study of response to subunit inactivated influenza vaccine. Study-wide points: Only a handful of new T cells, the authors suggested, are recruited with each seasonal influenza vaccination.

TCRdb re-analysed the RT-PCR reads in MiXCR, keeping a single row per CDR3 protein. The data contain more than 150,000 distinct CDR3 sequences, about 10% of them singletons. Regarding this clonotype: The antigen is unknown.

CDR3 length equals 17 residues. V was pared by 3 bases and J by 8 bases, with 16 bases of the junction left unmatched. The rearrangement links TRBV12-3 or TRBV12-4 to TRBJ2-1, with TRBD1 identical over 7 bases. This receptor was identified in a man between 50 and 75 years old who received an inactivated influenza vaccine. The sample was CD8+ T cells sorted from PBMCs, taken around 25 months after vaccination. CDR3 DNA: TGTGCCAGCAGTTTGGAAGTTGTACAGGGGAACTTGTATGAGCAGTTCTTC. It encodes CASSLEVVQGNLYEQFF.